The clone carrying this TCR beta chain was seen a handful of times. No antigen is known for it. The CDR3 runs 14 residues. The V end was cut by 4 bases, the J end by 0 bases, with 7 bases between. Per germline, CDR1 SNHLY and CDR2 FYNNEI. This entry comes from a study of a mutant IDH1 vaccine in newly diagnosed glioma. Study in general: Before enrollment, patients got radiotherapy alone, temozolomide alone, or mostly the combination.

Time point of the sample: week 35, safety follow-up. In every dose of vaccine, 300 ug of mutant IDH1 20-mer peptide was given alongside topical imiquimod. Patients underwent eight vaccinations, which took place in weeks 1, 3, 5, 7, 11, 15, 19 and 23. Notes on the study in general: Seemingly, pseudoprogression had no relation to changes in the top peripheral T cell clonotypes.

Sequencing was performed with immunoSEQ multiplex PCR; in TCRdb, only in-frame clones are kept and a portion is missing. The data show just over 65,000 clones, roughly 80% seen once. The receptor's source is a man aged 18 to 29 with glioma. The starting material was PBMCs, obtained from a glioma patient whose treatment included an IDH1 peptide vaccine. This chain uses TRBV2 with TRBJ1-5; D gene uncertain. The CDR3 DNA reads as TGTGCCAGCAGTGGACTTTATAGCAATCAGCCCCAGCATTTT. This encodes CASSGLYSNQPQHF.